This T cell receptor beta chain was sequenced during a study of blood T cell repertoires in COVID-19. Study background: The United States, Italy and Spain provided the acute and convalescent COVID-19 samples. Sources were T cells, B-cell-depleted T cells, or PBMCs; the material itself was cDNA or gDNA.

The germline V gene encodes CDR1 SGHTA and CDR2 FQGNSA. Between the trimmed V and J ends, which lost 4 bases and 0 bases, there was a span of 10 bases. This CDR3 has 16 residues. Seattle's cohort entered during active infection and was followed longitudinally. Study processing details: Estimation of nucleated cell counts was performed using reference gene primer amplification. Sequenced by immunoSEQ multiplex PCR; TCRdb stores in-frame clones only, minus some. The V and J calls and the clone size are those of that table, but D and trimming were determined from the DNA. The sample consists of about 58,000 clones, more than 80% of them appearing once.

This chain connects TRBV7-2 to TRBJ2-6; possibly TRBD1 for D (6 bases). The clonotype was recovered from a man aged 60-69 years with COVID-19, enrolled during active disease. Sequencing used peripheral blood. CDR3 sequence reads: CASSYGQSSGANVLTF. The CDR3 nucleotides are TGTGCCAGCAGCTACGGACAGAGCTCTGGGGCCAACGTCCTGACTTTC.